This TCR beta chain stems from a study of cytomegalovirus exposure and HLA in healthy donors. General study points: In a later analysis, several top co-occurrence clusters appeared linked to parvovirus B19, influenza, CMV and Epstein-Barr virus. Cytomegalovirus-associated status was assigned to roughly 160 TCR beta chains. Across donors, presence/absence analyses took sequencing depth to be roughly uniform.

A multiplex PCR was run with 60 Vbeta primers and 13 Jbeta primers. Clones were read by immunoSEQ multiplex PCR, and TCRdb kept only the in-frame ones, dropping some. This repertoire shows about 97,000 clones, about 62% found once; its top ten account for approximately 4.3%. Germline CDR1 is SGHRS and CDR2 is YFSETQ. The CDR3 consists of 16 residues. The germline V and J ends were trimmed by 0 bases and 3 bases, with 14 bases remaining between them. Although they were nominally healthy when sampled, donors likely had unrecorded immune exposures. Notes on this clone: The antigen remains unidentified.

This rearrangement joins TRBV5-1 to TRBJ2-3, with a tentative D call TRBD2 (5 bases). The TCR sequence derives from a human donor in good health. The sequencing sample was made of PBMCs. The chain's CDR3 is CASSLVGGGRTDTQYF. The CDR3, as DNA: TGCGCCAGCAGCTTGGTAGGAGGTGGGCGTACAGATACGCAGTATTTT.